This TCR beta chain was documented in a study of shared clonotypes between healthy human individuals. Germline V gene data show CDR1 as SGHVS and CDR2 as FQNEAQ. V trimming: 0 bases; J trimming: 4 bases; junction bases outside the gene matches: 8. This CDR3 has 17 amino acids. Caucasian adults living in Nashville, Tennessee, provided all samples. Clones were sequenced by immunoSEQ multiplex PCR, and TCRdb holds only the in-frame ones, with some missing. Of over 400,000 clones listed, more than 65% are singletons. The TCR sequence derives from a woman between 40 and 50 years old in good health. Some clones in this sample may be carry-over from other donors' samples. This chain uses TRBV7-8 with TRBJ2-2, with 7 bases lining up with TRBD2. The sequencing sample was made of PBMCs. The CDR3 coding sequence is TGTGCCAGCAGCTTAGCCCTAGGGAGGGACTTCACCGGGGAGCTGTTTTTT. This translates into CASSLALGRDFTGELFF.